Described below is a single T cell receptor beta chain sequence and its context. The antigen remains undetermined. The V gene lost 5 bases and the J gene lost 0 bases, with 14 bases spanning the gap. The germline CDR1 and CDR2 sequences are DFQATT and SNEGSKA (reference sequence). The CDR3 extends over 15 amino acids. As it was prepared, the TCRbeta library received unique molecular identifiers. TCRdb itself ran the PCR reads through MiXCR, one entry per CDR3 protein. The sample has 600,000 or so distinct CDR3 sequences, 23% seen once. This entry belongs to a study of T-cell reconstitution after alpha-beta-depleted transplantation in children. The study's findings and limits: TCRbeta diversity was high at day 60 in some patients (a result of surviving recipient T cells and thymic progenitors). After transplant, at about two months, alpha-beta T cells were reportedly derived from several hundred expanded graft clones. One year post-transplant, T-cell counts and diversity were largely derived from T cells produced anew.

The receptor's source is a boy younger than two who had a stem cell transplant for acute myeloid leukemia, so the T cells may come from the graft donor. This chain links TRBV20-1 with TRBJ1-3, with D uncertain. The source material was PBMCs, mostly from graft donor cells, sampled 360 days after TCRalphabeta/CD19-depleted stem cell transplant. The CDR3 coding sequence is TGCAGTGCTGACTCCTCCAAGAGCTCTGGAAACACCATATATTTT. Translation: CSADSSKSSGNTIYF.